Listed below are T cell receptor beta chains from one sample, sequenced in a study of T cell responses to AZD1222 COVID-19 vaccine. Assay used: immunoSEQ multiplex PCR; TCRdb lists only in-frame clones, some missing. The sample shows tens of thousands of clones, less than 85% of them seen only once. This specimen was peripheral blood, taken on day 0 of AZD1222 vaccination. Every receptor here comes from an adult in good health. The CDR3 runs from the conserved cysteine through the conserved F or W. D genes are given only for firm matches. Only part of the rows carry a size: once, few, many, or a class if the clone is expanded.

>TRBJ1-6|TRBV28|-|TRBD1|14
CASSSGQGESPLHF
TGTGCCAGCAGTTCGGGACAGGGGGAATCACCCCTCCACTTT
>TRBJ1-3|TRBV5-1|few|TRBD1|16
CASSTSTGVSGNTIYF
TGCGCCAGCAGTACCTCCACAGGGGTCTCTGGAAACACCATATATTTT
>TRBJ2-3|TRBV28|once|-|14
CASSLLPGTDTQYF
TGTGCCAGCAGTTTATTACCTGGCACAGATACGCAGTATTTT
>TRBJ2-1|TRBV11-3|-|-|15
CASSLVQGAYNEQFF
TGTGCCAGCAGCTTAGTACAGGGAGCCTACAATGAGCAGTTCTTC
>TRBJ1-1|TRBV2|-|-|13
CASGGQSRTEAFF
TGTGCCAGCGGCGGACAGTCGCGAACTGAAGCTTTCTTT
>TRBJ2-1|TRBV6-5|-|TRBD2|13
CARPGLEYNEQFF
TGTGCCAGGCCGGGACTAGAGTACAATGAGCAGTTCTTC
>TRBJ2-7|TRBV30|few|-|13
CAWSQGATPGGTF
TGTGCCTGGAGTCAGGGGGCCACACCGGGGGGTACCTTC
>TRBJ2-1|TRBV7-9|few|-|13
CASSPDGYNEQFF
TGTGCCAGCAGCCCGGACGGATACAATGAGCAGTTCTTC
>TRBJ2-7|TRBV5-1|-|TRBD1|15
CASSGGPGQGYEQYF
TGCGCCAGCAGCGGGGGGCCGGGACAGGGCTACGAGCAGTACTTC
>TRBJ1-2|TRBV25-1|-|-|12
CASTGEDYGYTF
TGTGCCAGCACGGGAGAAGACTATGGCTACACCTTC